This T cell receptor (beta chain) was identified in a study of CD8 T cells in Susac syndrome. Study findings and constraints: No clonal expansion appeared among CD4+ T cells in Susac patients. The study recognized that the number of individuals in its TCR sequencing and HLA analysis was relatively small.

Negative isolation was used for CD8+ and CD4+ T cells and FACS enrichment for TEMRA cells. The CDR3 extends over 14 amino acids. Deletions cut 7 bases from V and 3 bases from J, with 18 bases between. Per germline, CDR1 SQVTM and CDR2 ANQGSEA. The sample holds one count of this clonotype. Its specificity is not known. Reverse transcription used about 0.45 to 1 ug RNA and random hexamers. immunoSEQ multiplex PCR amplified TCR beta CDR3 across 54 Vbeta, 13 Jbeta. TCRdb ran MiXCR on the immunoSEQ multiplex PCR reads and lists one entry per CDR3 protein. The sample shows about 140,000 distinct CDR3 sequences, 85% to 95% of them seen only once.

V and J are TRBV29-1 and TRBJ1-1; TRBD1 is a possible D gene (5 bases). This TCR derives from a human donor with Susac syndrome. Specimen: CD4+ T cells from PBMCs. CDR3 nucleotides: TGCAGCGCTACAAAAGGGACGAGTTACACTGAAGCTTTCTTT. Protein product: CSATKGTSYTEAFF. Drawing the rest from reference TRBV29-1 and TRBJ1-1, the complete variable domain is SAVISQKPSRDICQRGTSLTIQCQVDSQVTMMFWYRQQPGQSLTLIATANQGSEATYESGFVIDKFPISRPNLTFSTLTVSNMSPEDSSIYLCSATKGTSYTEAFFGQGTRLTVV.